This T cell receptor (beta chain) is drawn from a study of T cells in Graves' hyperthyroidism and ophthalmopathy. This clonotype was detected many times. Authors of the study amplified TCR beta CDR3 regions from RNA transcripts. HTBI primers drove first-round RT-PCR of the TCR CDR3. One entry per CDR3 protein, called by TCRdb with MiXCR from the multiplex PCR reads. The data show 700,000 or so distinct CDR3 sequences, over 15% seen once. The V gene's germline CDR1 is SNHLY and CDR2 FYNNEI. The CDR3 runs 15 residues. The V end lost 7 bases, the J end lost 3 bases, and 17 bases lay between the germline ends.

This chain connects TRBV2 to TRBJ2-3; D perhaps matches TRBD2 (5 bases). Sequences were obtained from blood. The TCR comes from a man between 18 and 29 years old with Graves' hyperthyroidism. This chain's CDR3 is CASNENGMGTDTQYF. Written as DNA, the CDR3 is TGTGCCAGCAACGAAAACGGGATGGGGACAGATACGCAGTATTTT.